The source of this TCR beta chain is a study of human T cells and chemical hapten exposure (dated by TCRdb to the early 2020s). Background on the whole study: Libraries were pooled for sequencing, and per-sample TCR yields varied mainly because of small differences in library volumes within the pool. Peripheral blood TCR repertoire changes were tracked in vivo in alopecia patients during primary and secondary sensitization to the hapten diphenylcyclopropenone (DPC). Each blood RNA sample was used to sequence both TCR alpha and TCR beta chains.

A word on this clonotype: Its antigen has not been determined. Per-base qualities were not stored, and no clone one base away is much larger.

Unfractionated whole blood was collected in Tempus Blood RNA tubes, and total RNA was extracted from that blood. About 5 healthy volunteers were used as TCR sequencing controls and were bled at day 0, 2 weeks and 6 weeks. V sheds 3 bases and J sheds 2 bases, leaving 8 bases between their ends. From its cysteine to its phenylalanine, the CDR3 spans 13 amino acids. This entry keeps only the CDR3 DNA: 39 bases, framed from base 1. CDR1 and CDR2 are drawn from the germline V gene (reference sequence): SGHNT, YYREEE. Results and caveats for the whole study, not just this receptor: DPC sensitization did not change the number of TCRs with a frequency above 1 in 1000, and there was no evidence of changes in global repertoire structure. After repeated subsampling, changes were observed in the strength of the expansion versus patch-test correlation and in the threshold at which the correlation became significant.

Library preparation used 5' RACE. The listed sequencing device is Illumina MiSeq. Library preparation attached unique molecular identifiers to individual cDNA molecules for quantitative, reproducible TCR counting. Under the source paper's analysis protocol: A median of approximately 100,000 TCRs per sample was observed, with a range of about 20,000 to 750,000. The Decombinator software suite was used to annotate V, J and CDR3 in the TCR reads. For the PS versus PT1 abundance plots, all samples were subsampled to the same number of TCRs (28,000). TCRs were defined as expanded if absent before sensitization and observed at least eight times at the 2-week time point. TCRdb applied fastp at Q25 and MiXCR to the public reads, then kept only in-frame beta chains. For every CDR3 protein sequence, its rows merge into one entry that carries the most common genes and DNA. TCRdb, not the original authors, processed these V and J calls. The sample data list about 110,000 distinct CDR3 sequences, and around 20% of these were observed just once. Of the sample, around 2.7% is held by the ten largest clones.

The TCR sequence derives from a human donor in good health. The chain was built from TRBV5-4 and TRBJ1-2, and the D gene may be TRBD1, 6 bases matching. The CDR3 reads CASSSGQNYGYTF. The DNA sequence follows: TGTGCCAGCAGCTCCGGACAGAACTATGGCTACACCTTC.